The T cell receptor beta chain under discussion was sequenced for a study of OX40 agonist ivuxolimab in advanced cancers. Clones were sequenced by immunoSEQ multiplex PCR, and TCRdb holds only the in-frame ones, with some missing. The table lists about 59,000 clones, 85% of them singletons. This clone was detected only once. This receptor was taken from an adult with an advanced solid tumor such as melanoma, head and neck, liver or kidney cancer. The material was CD4+ or CD8+ T cells sorted from blood, obtained in a trial of the OX40 agonist ivuxolimab.

This chain's CDR3 is CASSSLAGGLDEQFF. CDR3 sequence (DNA): TGTGCCAGCAGTTCCCTAGCGGGGGGGCTCGATGAGCAGTTCTTC. The chain joins TRBV28 to TRBJ2-1; 12 bases agree with TRBD2. V was clipped by 4 bases and J by 8 bases; unmatched bases: 6. CDR3 size: 15 residues. In germline, CDR1 is MDHEN, CDR2 SYDVKM.